These 4 T cell receptor beta chains came from one sample sequenced in a study of PD-1 blockade in classical Hodgkin lymphoma. No patient escaped relapse after autologous stem cell transplantation, and brentuximab vedotin exposure varied. Clones were sequenced by immunoSEQ multiplex PCR, and TCRdb holds only the in-frame ones, with some missing. The sample includes tens of thousands of clones, almost 85% of them seen just once. Here the sequenced sample was peripheral blood mononuclear cells (PBMCs), taken before the second cycle of nivolumab. Source of these receptors: a human donor with classical Hodgkin lymphoma.

This clone turned up a few times. V is TRBV12-5 and J is TRBJ2-3, with D maybe TRBD1 (6 bases). Germline values: CDR1 LGHNT, CDR2 FRNRAP. This CDR3 has 18 residues. V gave up 0 bases and J gave up 3 bases, with 19 bases separating them. This chain's CDR3 is CASGLVGAGRGLTDTQYF. DNA of the CDR3: TGTGCTAGTGGTTTGGTTGGGGCGGGCAGGGGCCTGACAGATACGCAGTATTTT.

This chain connects TRBV7-9 to TRBJ1-1, with D uncertain. V shed 6 bases and J shed 0 bases, with 11 bases lying between them. From germline, CDR1 is SEHNR and CDR2 FQNEAQ (reference sequence). The CDR3 is made up of 14 amino acids. Written as DNA, the CDR3 is TGTGCCAGCAGTCCTACTATCATGAACACTGAAGCTTTCTTT. The encoded protein is CASSPTIMNTEAFF.

The V and J genes are TRBV19 and TRBJ1-2; no clear D gene. Trimming left V 6 bases short and J 5 bases short, with 7 bases between. From germline, CDR1 is LNHDA and CDR2 SQIVND (reference sequence). The CDR3 is 11 residues long. The DNA of the CDR3 is TGTGCCAGTAGATCAGGTTATGGCTACACCTTC. Translation: CASRSGYGYTF.

This chain connects TRBV14 to TRBJ1-4; D may be TRBD1 (5 bases). Germline V gene lookup returns CDR1 SGHDN and CDR2 FVKESK. CDR3 length: 15 amino acids. Trimming removed 1 base from V and 6 bases from J, with 12 bases in between. CDR3 DNA sequence: TGTGCCAGCAGCCAAGCCGGGACGGGGGATGAAAAACTGTTTTTT. It yields the protein CASSQAGTGDEKLFF.